This T cell receptor (beta chain) emerged from a study of cytomegalovirus exposure and HLA in healthy donors. Study-wide findings and caveats: The productive fraction for most TCR beta V segments was about 87% or about 30% in an earlier analysis. Some TCR beta chains (roughly 150 of them) were listed as cytomegalovirus-associated. Immune exposure was documented only through CMV serostatus. Researchers reported in a later analysis that a missense DCLRE1C variant was tied to TCR beta V- and J-gene trimming.

The PCR used 60 Vbeta and 13 Jbeta primers. Clones were read by immunoSEQ multiplex PCR, and TCRdb kept only the in-frame ones, dropping some. The sample table includes approximately 92,000 clones. The CDR3 extends over 17 amino acids. CDR1 and CDR2 from the germline V gene are LNHNV and YYDKDF (reference sequence). V was trimmed by 0 bases and J by 3 bases, leaving 15 bases between them. Note on this clone: The antigen is not known.

The sequencing sample was made of PBMCs. This chain joins TRBV15 and TRBJ2-1; TRBD2 might be the D (6 bases). The sequence came from a woman in her thirties in good health and CMV-seronegative. DNA for the CDR3: TGTGCCACCAGCAGAGATCGTTGGGGACTTCTCTACAATGAGCAGTTCTTC. It encodes CATSRDRWGLLYNEQFF.